The rows below give T cell receptor beta chains drawn from one sample of a study of T cell changes during pregnancy in multiple sclerosis. TCRdb keeps only in-frame clones here, not all; method: immunoSEQ multiplex PCR. The profile covers around 53,000 clones, with over 80% appearing a single time and approximately 0.64% taken by the ten largest. The material was CD4+ T cells from peripheral blood mononuclear cells, obtained after pregnancy. The receptors were gathered from a female donor with multiple sclerosis, enrolled in a pregnancy study. The conserved cysteine and the conserved F or W are not part of the CDR3 here. Fields, in order: CDR3 length, clone size, D gene, J gene, V gene, CDR3 protein. D genes are given only for firm matches. Some rows have no size entry. The others give once, few or many, or a class for an expanded clone.

>13|.|TRBD1|TRBJ1-5|TRBV10-3
AISERQGGNQPQH
>10|.|.|TRBJ1-1|TRBV29-1
SVDQYNTEAF
>12|.|.|TRBJ1-5|TRBV6-5
ASSLDRTNQPQH
>13|once|TRBD1|TRBJ1-4|TRBV28
ASSLGTGYNEKLF
>14|.|.|TRBJ1-5|TRBV18
ASSPPSTGRGGPQH
>11|.|TRBD2|TRBJ2-7|TRBV7-7
ASSPGGAGEQY
>15|.|.|TRBJ1-2|TRBV6-1
ASSELDKGFRIYGYT
>10|few|.|TRBJ1-2|TRBV2
ASSDSPYGYT
>12|once|.|TRBJ2-3|TRBV4-2
ASSQEGDARGQY
>14|.|.|TRBJ1-6|TRBV5-1
ASSLTGDFLGSPLH
>13|.|.|TRBJ2-2|TRBV18
ASSPRGRDTGELF
>12|.|TRBD1|TRBJ1-1|TRBV7-2
ASDRGPERTEAF
>13|.|.|TRBJ1-4|TRBV18
ASSRGGALDEKLF
>14|.|.|TRBJ2-4|TRBV13
ASSSPSTGYKNIQY
>13|.|.|TRBJ2-2|TRBV9
ASSVGQGITGELF
>14|.|.|TRBJ1-2|TRBV6-5
ASSYSGIQSNYGYT
>11|once|.|TRBJ2-3|TRBV7-2
ASSLTRSDTQY
>11|.|TRBD1|TRBJ1-3|TRBV7-8
ASSATGGNTIY
>12|.|.|TRBJ2-1|TRBV19
ASSMGAGVSEQF
>9|.|.|TRBJ2-7|TRBV29-1
SAGNSDEQY
>13|.|.|TRBJ1-5|TRBV12-2
ASRTRRGRDQPQH
>13|.|.|.|TRBV10-3
AISGRTGPGGEQY
>14|once|TRBD1|TRBJ1-4|TRBV4-3
ASSQEGGGAGEKLF
>11|.|.|TRBJ1-5|TRBV30
AWSATGRQPQH
>12|.|TRBD1|TRBJ2-6|TRBV10-3
AIRELGQGGVLT
>12|.|TRBD1|TRBJ1-2|TRBV4-3
ASSPGQGAYGYT
>11|once|.|TRBJ2-7|TRBV19
ASSRGPESGQY
>9|once|.|TRBJ2-5|TRBV5-8
ASSFGETQY
>12|.|.|TRBJ1-2|TRBV13
ASSPRGGDYGYT
>12|.|TRBD1|TRBJ2-7|TRBV7-2
ASSIDRGKYEQY
>12|few|.|TRBJ1-2|TRBV7-8
ASSLGVSRGGYT
>14|.|.|TRBJ1-1|TRBV6-5
ASSSTEGVGNTEAF
>11|.|.|TRBJ2-3|TRBV6-5
ASSLTGTDTQY
>12|.|TRBD1|TRBJ2-7|TRBV5-1
ASSLGQGAYEQY
>14|.|.|TRBJ2-3|TRBV9
ASSVGTAGRTDTQY
>20|.|.|TRBJ2-1|TRBV5-1
ASRGENRSHNVKKRGRDEQF
>15|.|TRBD1|TRBJ1-2|TRBV10-3
AIRSPLTGGMGYGYT
>10|.|.|TRBJ1-2|TRBV29-1
SVQGMRDGYT
>11|.|.|TRBJ1-1|TRBV6-5
ASTAGTNTEAF
>13|once|.|TRBJ1-1|TRBV27
ASSLGPPGRTEAF
>15|.|TRBD1|TRBJ2-3|TRBV7-8
ASSLEGRQGASDTQY
>11|few|.|TRBJ1-6|TRBV19
ASAAGVNSPLH
>13|.|.|TRBJ1-5|TRBV7-3
ASSLSRDGNQPQH
>12|.|.|TRBJ2-7|TRBV7-9
ASSWGDSRREQY
>11|few|.|TRBJ1-2|TRBV7-3
ASSLSQGNGYT
>11|.|.|TRBJ1-4|TRBV18
ASSGRVEEKLF
>15|.|TRBD2|TRBJ2-1|TRBV6-1
ASSGYTTSGVYNEQF
>10|.|.|TRBJ2-3|TRBV7-9
ASSFGGDTQY
>13|.|.|TRBJ2-1|TRBV7-8
ASSSQGLNYNEQF
>10|.|.|TRBJ1-1|TRBV7-2
ASSLGRVQAF
>11|.|TRBD1|TRBJ1-5|TRBV25-1
ASSAQGDQPQH
>13|.|.|TRBJ1-2|TRBV7-2
ASSPRTDSHYGYT
>13|few|.|TRBJ2-7|TRBV7-2
ASSLVGQGSYEQY